The present T cell receptor (beta chain) was sequenced within a study of radiotherapy plus CTLA-4 blockade in lung cancer. Study outcomes and limitations: Tumor-origin TCR clones grew in blood after radiotherapy plus ipilimumab. Early clonal dynamics of blood T cells, together with interferon-beta, were reported as the best response predictor.

For this clone: What it recognizes is unknown.

Here immunoSEQ multiplex PCR was the method, and the copy in TCRdb shows in-frame clones only, minus some. The sample has about 98,000 clones; approximately 85% are singletons. The specimen comprised peripheral blood, sampled from a patient treated with radiotherapy plus ipilimumab. The source is a human donor with non-small cell lung cancer who had a partial response to radiotherapy plus ipilimumab.

In nucleotides, the CDR3 is TGTGCCTGGAGTGAAGGGCAGGGGGCAGGGGAGCAGTACTTC. Its translation is CAWSEGQGAGEQYF. V usage is TRBV30 and J usage is TRBJ2-7; TRBD1 agrees at 8 bases. Germline V gene sequence: CDR1 GTSNPN, CDR2 SVGIG (reference sequence). The CDR3 loop spans 14 amino acids. V trimming: 1 base; J trimming: 7 bases; junction bases outside the gene matches: 9.